One and the same sample provided the 32 T cell receptor beta chains below, sequenced in a study of cytomegalovirus exposure and HLA in healthy donors. The PCR contained 60 Vbeta and 13 Jbeta primers. Data came from immunoSEQ multiplex PCR; TCRdb stores just in-frame clones and leaves some out. The table lists 60,000 or so clones. Sequencing was done on a sample of PBMCs. These TCRs come from a woman between 18 and 29 years old in good health and CMV-seronegative.

J is TRBJ2-1 and V is TRBV30; D might be TRBD2 (7 bases). This CDR3 is 13 amino acids long. V was pared by 7 bases and J by 6 bases, with 16 bases between. Germline CDR1 reads GTSNPN; CDR2 reads SVGIG (reference sequence). CDR3 in amino acids: CAYNRGASNEQFF. Here the CDR3 DNA reads TGTGCCTATAACCGGGGGGCCTCCAATGAGCAGTTCTTC.

The chain joins TRBV5-3 to TRBJ1-5; 10 bases align to TRBD1. TRBV5-3 is noted as an ORF with a role that remains uncertain. The length of the CDR3 is 18 residues. V was clipped by 2 bases and J by 4 bases; unmatched bases: 12. The CDR3 here is CARSLESGTGDLNQPQHF. CDR3 sequence (DNA): TGTGCCAGAAGCTTAGAATCCGGGACAGGGGACCTTAATCAGCCCCAGCATTTT.

The chain uses TRBV7-3 and TRBJ2-6; tentatively, D is TRBD2 (9 bases). The CDR3 length is 17 residues. Trimming pared 5 bases from V and 0 bases from J, leaving 14 bases between. Germline V gene sequence: CDR1 SGHTA, CDR2 FQGTGA. The CDR3 DNA sequence: TGTGCCAGCAGCCTAGCGGGGACAGGCTCTGGGGCCAACGTCCTGACTTTC. It translates to CASSLAGTGSGANVLTF.

The gene calls are TRBV29-1 and TRBJ2-5; D remains ambiguous. This CDR3 is built from 12 residues. The V gene's germline CDR1 is SQVTM and CDR2 ANQGSEA. V was pared by 6 bases and J by 2 bases, with 10 bases between. The CDR3 loop reads CSVLLSQETQYF. As DNA, the CDR3 is TGCAGCGTCCTACTATCTCAAGAGACCCAGTACTTC. Combining the CDR3 with reference TRBV29-1 and TRBJ2-5 gives the whole variable domain SAVISQKPSRDICQRGTSLTIQCQVDSQVTMMFWYRQQPGQSLTLIATANQGSEATYESGFVIDKFPISRPNLTFSTLTVSNMSPEDSSIYLCSVLLSQETQYFGPGTRLLVL.

The chain uses TRBV14 and TRBJ1-2, with D perhaps TRBD1 (6 bases). The CDR3 sequence is 14 residues long. The germline V gene has CDR1 SGHDN and CDR2 FVKESK. The ends were cut back, 3 bases at V and 8 bases at J, with 16 bases in the middle. The CDR3 sequence: CASSHLQGVGGYTF. CDR3 DNA sequence: TGTGCCAGCAGCCATTTACAGGGAGTGGGCGGCTACACCTTC.

CDR3 bases: TGCGCCAGCAGCACCGGACAGACTACACACCTCCACTTT. Encoded protein: CASSTGQTTHLHF. The chain recombines TRBV5-1 with TRBJ1-6; D may be TRBD1 (6 bases). CDR1 and CDR2 (germline): SGHRS, YFSETQ. The V and J ends lost 4 bases and 15 bases respectively, with 17 bases between them. The CDR3 extends over 13 amino acids.

The chain is built from TRBV5-1 and TRBJ1-1; TRBD1 aligns across 9 bases. Germline CDR1 and CDR2: SGHRS and YFSETQ. The CDR3 has 13 residues. With 7 bases clipped from V and 7 bases from J, the junction kept 8 bases outside the gene matches. CDR3 DNA sequence: TGCGCCAGCGGGGAAACAGGGGGCAATGAAGCTTTCTTT. It translates to CASGETGGNEAFF.

This chain connects TRBV19 to TRBJ2-1, with D possibly matching TRBD2 (6 bases). Per germline, CDR1 LNHDA and CDR2 SQIVND (reference sequence). Deletions cut 6 bases from V and 0 bases from J, with 15 bases between. This CDR3 is built from 16 residues. The CDR3 region is CASSLGGGSSYNEQFF. As DNA, the CDR3 is TGTGCCAGTAGCCTCGGGGGAGGAAGCTCCTACAATGAGCAGTTCTTC.

The gene calls are TRBV6-5 and TRBJ2-5; 9 bases align to TRBD2. Trimming took 4 bases from V and 5 from J; bases not matched to a gene: 5. CDR3 size: 14 residues. Per the germline V gene, CDR1 is MNHEY and CDR2 is SVGAGI. Here the CDR3 reads CASSLAGVMETQYF. The CDR3 nucleotides are TGTGCCAGCAGTTTAGCGGGAGTCATGGAGACCCAGTACTTC.

This CDR3 is CASSIVGGNPAQYF. In DNA, the CDR3 is TGTGCCAGTAGTATTGTGGGCGGGAACCCGGCCCAGTACTTC. The chain has TRBV19 and TRBJ2-5; a weak D match, TRBD2 (6 bases). Germline values: CDR1 LNHDA, CDR2 SQIVND (reference sequence). The CDR3 is 14 amino acids. Trimming pared 3 bases from V and 9 bases from J, leaving 17 bases between.

The chain is built from TRBV25-1 and TRBJ1-1; D not resolved. CDR1 MGHDK and CDR2 SYGVNS come from the germline V gene. V lost 1 base and J lost 7, with 10 bases in between. CDR3 length: 13 residues. The CDR3 here is CASSEWARGEAFF. The CDR3 DNA reads as TGTGCCAGCAGTGAATGGGCGCGGGGTGAAGCTTTCTTT.

V and J are TRBV5-4 and TRBJ1-2, with a tentative D call TRBD1 (6 bases). The germline V gene encodes CDR1 SGHNT and CDR2 YYREEE (reference sequence). V dropped 0 bases and J dropped 4 bases, with 16 bases sitting between them. The CDR3 is 16 amino acids. The CDR3 is CASSLDGVGQIYGYTF. The CDR3 nucleotides read TGTGCCAGCAGCTTGGACGGGGTCGGACAGATCTATGGCTACACCTTC. Looking up the rest from reference TRBV5-4 and TRBJ1-2 gives the full variable domain: ETGVTQSPTHLIKTRGQQVTLRCSSQSGHNTVSWYQQALGQGPQFIFQYYREEENGRGNFPPRFSGLQFPNYSSELNVNALELDDSALYLCASSLDGVGQIYGYTFGSGTRLTVV.

The chain is built from TRBV9 and TRBJ1-6; the D is unclear. With 7 bases removed from V and 6 bases from J, the gap between germline ends came to 14 bases. Looked up from germline, CDR1 is SGDLS and CDR2 is YYNGEE. The length of the CDR3 is 14 residues. The CDR3 here is CASARETINSPLHF. The DNA for the CDR3 is TGTGCCAGCGCCCGGGAAACAATTAATTCACCCCTCCACTTT.

The rearrangement links TRBV9 to TRBJ1-4; a weak D match, TRBD1 (6 bases). The germline V and J ends were trimmed by 4 bases and 8 bases, with 21 bases remaining between them. CDR3 size: 16 residues. Germline CDR1 reads SGDLS; CDR2 reads YYNGEE. As DNA, the CDR3 is TGTGCCAGCAGCTTCTCTCCCAGGGGTCAGGACGAAAAACTGTTTTTT. Its translation: CASSFSPRGQDEKLFF.

V and J are TRBV10-2 and TRBJ2-3; D is undetermined. The CDR3 contains 15 residues. Trimming removed 0 bases from V and 1 base from J, with 8 bases in between. Per the germline V gene, CDR1 is WSHSY and CDR2 is SAAADI. In DNA form, the CDR3 reads TGCGCCAGCAGTGAGTCAGAAGTAGGCACAGATACGCAGTATTTT. Its translation is CASSESEVGTDTQYF.

This rearrangement joins TRBV9 to TRBJ2-1; possibly TRBD2 for D (5 bases). The CDR3 extends over 15 amino acids. CDR1 and CDR2 (germline): SGDLS, YYNGEE. V was clipped by 0 bases and J by 3 bases, with 10 bases between them. The CDR3 here is CASSVEGANYNEQFF. As DNA, the CDR3 is TGTGCCAGCAGCGTAGAGGGAGCCAACTACAATGAGCAGTTCTTC. The whole variable domain, filled in from reference TRBV9 and TRBJ2-1, reads DSGVTQTPKHLITATGQRVTLRCSPRSGDLSVYWYQQSLDQGLQFLIQYYNGEERAKGNILERFSAQQFPDLHSELNLSSLELGDSALYFCASSVEGANYNEQFFGPGTRLTVL.

CDR3: CASSEFGGGSYEQYF. In DNA form, the CDR3 reads TGTGCCAGCAGTGAATTTGGCGGGGGTTCTTACGAGCAGTACTTC. The genes are TRBV25-1 and TRBJ2-7; 7 nucleotides align to TRBD2. CDR3 length: 15 residues. V lost 1 base, J lost 4 bases, and 7 bases stayed unmatched. CDR1 and CDR2 from the germline V gene are MGHDK and SYGVNS.

The genes are TRBV9 and TRBJ2-1, with D perhaps TRBD2 (6 bases). Germline V gene sequence: CDR1 SGDLS, CDR2 YYNGEE. The CDR3 extends over 15 amino acids. V lost 7 bases and J 7 bases, leaving 21 bases between the germline ends. The CDR3 loop is CASGHLTGTLNEQFF. The CDR3 DNA reads TGTGCCAGCGGACATCTGACCGGGACTCTGAATGAGCAGTTCTTC.

The chain has TRBV28 and TRBJ1-2, with unresolved D. Germline-derived CDR1 and CDR2 are MDHEN and SYDVKM. V was clipped by 2 bases and J by 1 base, with 8 bases between them. The CDR3 is made up of 14 amino acids. The CDR3 loop is CASSLSGSNYGYTF. In DNA form, the CDR3 reads TGTGCCAGCAGTTTAAGCGGCAGTAACTATGGCTACACCTTC.

V and J are TRBV30 and TRBJ2-7; possible D gene TRBD2, 6 bases. There are 13 residues in the CDR3. In germline, CDR1 is GTSNPN, CDR2 SVGIG (reference sequence). With 7 bases removed from V and 3 bases from J, the gap between germline ends came to 16 bases. This chain's CDR3 is CAFSGRNDYEQYF. The CDR3, as DNA: TGTGCCTTCTCTGGGAGGAACGACTACGAGCAGTACTTC.

V and J are TRBV6-1 and TRBJ2-7, with D perhaps matching TRBD1 (6 bases). The CDR3 is 13 residues long. Germline CDR1 and CDR2: MNHNS and SASEGT. V shed 5 bases and J shed 6 bases, with 14 bases lying between them. The CDR3 loop is CASSTGTRGEQYF. Written as DNA, the CDR3 is TGTGCCAGCAGTACCGGGACACGTGGCGAGCAGTACTTC.

As regards this clone: One junction end disagrees with the germline gene, perhaps due to a read error. V is TRBV7-2 and J is TRBJ1-5; possibly TRBD1 for D (5 bases). CDR3 length: 15 amino acids. Germline lookup yields CDR1 SGHTA and CDR2 FQGNSA. The CDR3 is CASTLGQNSNQPQHF. The CDR3 nucleotides are TGTGCCAGCACCTTAGGACAAAATAGCAATCAGCCCCAGCATTTT.

DNA of the CDR3: TGTGCCAGCAGCTTAAGAAGCGGGAGCGTCTCCTACGAGCAGTACTTC. It specifies CASSLRSGSVSYEQYF. This chain uses TRBV7-3 with TRBJ2-7, with 8 bases that match TRBD2. This CDR3 has 16 amino acids. Trimming removed 1 base from V and 0 bases from J; junction bases left unmatched: 5. Germline V gene lookup returns CDR1 SGHTA and CDR2 FQGTGA.

V and J are TRBV6-1 and TRBJ2-5; the match to TRBD1 covers 9 bases. V gave up 0 bases and J gave up 2 bases; unmatched junction bases: 1. This CDR3 comprises 15 residues. Germline V gives CDR1 MNHNS, CDR2 SASEGT. The CDR3 DNA follows: TGTGCCAGCAGTGAAGCGACAGGGGGACAAGAGACCCAGTACTTC. It encodes CASSEATGGQETQYF.

The chain carries TRBV5-6 and TRBJ1-2; D remains unclear. V lost 4 bases to trimming and J lost 4 bases, with 11 bases between them. The V gene's germline CDR1 is SGHDT and CDR2 YYEEEE. The CDR3 loop spans 13 amino acids. CDR3 DNA sequence: TGTGCCAGCAGCCGCATTGGAGGCTATGGCTACACCTTC. Protein: CASSRIGGYGYTF.

The chain has TRBV5-1 and TRBJ2-7; D is undetermined. The CDR3 totals 13 residues. The V and J ends lost 0 bases and 4 bases respectively, with 8 bases between them. Germline V gene sequence: CDR1 SGHRS, CDR2 YFSETQ. In DNA form, the CDR3 reads TGCGCCAGCAGCTTGGGGCCAGATTACGAGCAGTACTTC. This sequence encodes CASSLGPDYEQYF.

The chain uses TRBV9 and TRBJ2-5; no reliable D call. Germline CDR1 and CDR2: SGDLS and YYNGEE. Trimming left V 0 bases short and J 7 bases short, with 10 bases between. This CDR3 is 13 amino acids long. The CDR3 DNA reads TGTGCCAGCAGCGTAGAGTTTTCAGGGACCCAGTACTTC. Translated, it gives CASSVEFSGTQYF. Filled out from reference TRBV9 and TRBJ2-5, the complete variable domain reads DSGVTQTPKHLITATGQRVTLRCSPRSGDLSVYWYQQSLDQGLQFLIQYYNGEERAKGNILERFSAQQFPDLHSELNLSSLELGDSALYFCASSVEFSGTQYFGPGTRLLVL.

V is TRBV7-9 and J is TRBJ2-3, with TRBD1 identical over 8 bases. From germline, CDR1 is SEHNR and CDR2 FQNEAQ (reference sequence). The CDR3 spans 13 residues. V trimming: 3 bases; J trimming: 5 bases; junction bases outside the gene matches: 1. The CDR3 DNA reads as TGTGCCAGCAGCTTGACAGGGGTAGATACGCAGTATTTT. This translates into CASSLTGVDTQYF.

The chain joins TRBV10-3 to TRBJ2-3, with 7 bases matching TRBD2. There are 16 residues in the CDR3. V trimming: 0 bases; J trimming: 8 bases; junction bases outside the gene matches: 11. Germline lookup yields CDR1 ENHRY and CDR2 SYGVKD. The CDR3 nucleotides read TGTGCCATCAGTGAGTCGTCTAGCGGCCCAGTTGGTACGCAGTATTTT. Translating gives CAISESSSGPVGTQYF.

V usage is TRBV6-1 and J usage is TRBJ1-5, with D possibly TRBD1 on 5 matching bases. The CDR3 has 15 amino acids. Trimming pared 0 bases from V and 5 bases from J, leaving 11 bases between. CDR1 MNHNS and CDR2 SASEGT come from the germline V gene. The CDR3 nucleotides read TGTGCCAGCAGTGAAGCGACAGCCTCTTATCAGCCCCAGCATTTT. It yields the protein CASSEATASYQPQHF.

J is TRBJ2-6 and V is TRBV5-4, with D perhaps TRBD2 (6 bases). V was cut by 3 bases and J by 0 bases, with 13 bases left in between. CDR3 length: 17 residues. Germline values: CDR1 SGHNT, CDR2 YYREEE (reference sequence). The CDR3 region has the DNA TGTGCCAGCAGCTCCCCGGGACTTCTCTCTGGGGCCAACGTCCTGACTTTC. It codes for CASSSPGLLSGANVLTF.

The chain links TRBV13 to TRBJ2-7; TRBD2 matches at 7 bases. Looked up from germline, CDR1 is PRHDT and CDR2 is FYEKMQ (reference sequence). This CDR3 is built from 16 residues. The trim removed 7 bases at V and 2 bases at J, leaving 14 bases unmatched. The CDR3 coding sequence is TGTGCCAGCAAAAATGTAACTAGCGCCTACCCCTACGAGCAGTACTTC. Translating gives CASKNVTSAYPYEQYF.